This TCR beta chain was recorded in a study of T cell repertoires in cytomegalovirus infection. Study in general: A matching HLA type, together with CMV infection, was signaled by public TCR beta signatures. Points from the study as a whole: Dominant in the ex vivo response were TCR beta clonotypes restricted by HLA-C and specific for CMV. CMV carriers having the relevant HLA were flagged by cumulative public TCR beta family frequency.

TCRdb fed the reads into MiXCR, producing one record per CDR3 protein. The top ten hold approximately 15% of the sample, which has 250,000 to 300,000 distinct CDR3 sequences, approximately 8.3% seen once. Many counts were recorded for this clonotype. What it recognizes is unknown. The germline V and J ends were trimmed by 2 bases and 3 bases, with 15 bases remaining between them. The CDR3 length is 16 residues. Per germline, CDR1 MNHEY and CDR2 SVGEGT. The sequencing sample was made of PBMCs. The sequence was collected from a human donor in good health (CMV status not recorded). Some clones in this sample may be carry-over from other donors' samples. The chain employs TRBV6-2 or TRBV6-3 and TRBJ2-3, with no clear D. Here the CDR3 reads CASSYSGLPPTDTQYF. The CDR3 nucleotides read TGTGCCAGCAGTTACAGTGGCCTTCCTCCTACAGATACGCAGTATTTT.